One and the same sample provided the 24 T cell receptor beta chains below, sequenced in a study of blood T cells in healthy people across ages. Using a J-beta primer mix together with a sample-barcoded 5' primer, a second PCR was run for roughly 6 to 12 cycles. TCRdb independently ran MiXCR on the 5' RACE reads; one entry per CDR3 protein. The sample yields 870,000 or so distinct CDR3 sequences, under 35% seen once. The sequenced sample was blood. The receptors derive from an elderly woman in good health.

This chain connects TRBV10-3 to TRBJ2-5; D gene uncertain. The V end was cut by 4 bases, the J end by 5 bases, with 8 bases between. Germline V gene data show CDR1 as ENHRY and CDR2 as SYGVKD. This CDR3 spans 12 amino acids. The CDR3 loop is CAISADDETQYF. The CDR3 region has the DNA TGTGCCATCAGTGCGGACGATGAGACCCAGTACTTC.

Concerning this clonotype itself: This may be a read error, as it is one base from a much larger clone. The chain carries TRBV10-3 and TRBJ1-1; D may be TRBD1 (6 bases). Germline V CDR1 and CDR2: ENHRY, SYGVKD. The CDR3 has 15 amino acids. CDR3: CAIREVGQSYTEAFF. CDR3 nucleotides: TGTGCCATCCGTGAGGTCGGACAGTCTTACACTGAAGCTTTCTTT.

The chain has TRBV12-3 or TRBV12-4 and TRBJ2-1, with D perhaps matching TRBD2 (6 bases). Trimming cost V 2 bases and J 9 bases, with 11 bases left between them. This CDR3 comprises 13 residues. CDR3 sequence reads: CASSLRRAAEQFF. CDR3 sequence (DNA): TGTGCCAGCAGTTTACGGAGGGCCGCTGAGCAGTTCTTC.

This clonotype appeared many times. The rearrangement joins TRBV7-8 to TRBJ1-1; D uncertain. The V end was cut by 0 bases, the J end by 5 bases, with 13 bases between. CDR3 length equals 15 residues. CDR1 SGHVS and CDR2 FQNEAQ come from the germline V gene. CDR3 region: CASSLAGGDWTEAFF. The CDR3 region has the DNA TGTGCCAGCAGCTTAGCAGGTGGGGATTGGACTGAAGCTTTCTTT.

The chain is built from TRBV27 and TRBJ1-5; D might be TRBD1 (5 bases). Germline V gene data show CDR1 as MNHEY and CDR2 as SMNVEV (reference sequence). Trimming took 6 bases from V and 3 from J, leaving 18 bases between them. This CDR3 comprises 16 residues. The CDR3 nucleotides are TGTGCCAGCAGATCTAAAGGAGGGGCCAACAATCAGCCCCAGCATTTT. Residues: CASRSKGGANNQPQHF.

The chain couples TRBV25-1 to TRBJ1-1, with a weak D call TRBD1 (6 bases). CDR1 MGHDK and CDR2 SYGVNS come from the germline V gene. Trimming removed 5 bases at V and 0 bases at J, with 16 bases between. CDR3 length: 16 amino acids. For the CDR3, the DNA is TGTGCCAGCAGTCAGGGGACCCGCATGCTGAACACTGAAGCTTTCTTT. As protein: CASSQGTRMLNTEAFF.

This clonotype came up many times. The V and J genes are TRBV29-1 and TRBJ1-2, with TRBD1 identical over 11 bases. Germline CDR1 SQVTM, CDR2 ANQGSEA. J was trimmed by 8 bases and V by 7 bases; bases with no gene match: 9. The CDR3 has 13 residues. The CDR3 DNA reads as TGCAGCGCTTTTGGACAGGGGGCTTGGGGCTACACCTTC. Translated, it gives CSAFGQGAWGYTF.

The chain recombines TRBV6-2 or TRBV6-3 with TRBJ2-2; TRBD2 matches 12 bases. With 4 bases clipped from V and 7 bases from J, the junction kept 7 bases outside the gene matches. CDR1 and CDR2 from the germline V gene are MNHEY and SVGEGT. The CDR3 extends over 16 amino acids. CDR3 DNA sequence: TGTGCCAGCAGTTTGCCTAGCGGGGGGGCAAACGGGGAGCTGTTTTTT. Translating it yields CASSLPSGGANGELFF.

V is TRBV6-1 and J is TRBJ1-6; the D gene is possibly TRBD1 (5 bases). CDR1 and CDR2 (germline): MNHNS, SASEGT. V gave up 6 bases and J gave up 4 bases, with 13 bases separating them. CDR3 size: 15 residues. CDR3 coding DNA: TGTGCCAGCAGCTTGAGGCAGGGTTATAATTCACCCCTCCACTTT. It codes for CASSLRQGYNSPLHF.

This clonotype was found many times. The CDR3 region has the DNA TGCGCCAGCAGCACGGGACGGATACAAGAGACCCAGTACTTC. Amino acids: CASSTGRIQETQYF. This rearrangement joins TRBV5-1 to TRBJ2-5, with D possibly being TRBD1 or TRBD2 (5 bases each). The CDR3 contains 14 residues. CDR1 is SGHRS and CDR2 is YFSETQ in the germline V gene. V lost 4 bases, J lost 2 bases, and 12 bases lay in between. The entire variable domain, with the rest obtained from reference TRBV5-1 and TRBJ2-5, is as follows: KAGVTQTPRYLIKTRGQQVTLSCSPISGHRSVSWYQQTPGQGLQFLFEYFSETQRNKGNFPGRFSGRQFSNSRSEMNVSTLELGDSALYLCASSTGRIQETQYFGPGTRLLVL.

A few counts support this clonotype. This chain connects TRBV27 to TRBJ2-7, with D possibly matching TRBD2 (5 bases). V shed 3 bases and J shed 6 bases, with 12 bases lying between them. Germline CDR1 reads MNHEY; CDR2 reads SMNVEV (reference sequence). This CDR3 is built from 13 residues. The CDR3 region is CASSLRARGEQYF. In nucleotides, the CDR3 is TGTGCCAGCAGTTTGCGGGCCCGTGGCGAGCAGTACTTC.

J is TRBJ1-3 and V is TRBV12-3 or TRBV12-4, with D possibly TRBD1 on 6 matching bases. V was shortened by 4 bases and J by 0 bases, with 13 bases between the two germline ends. The CDR3 is made up of 16 amino acids. For the CDR3, the DNA is TGTGCCAGCAGTTCCCGGGACACTTCCTCTGGAAACACCATATATTTT. The encoded protein is CASSSRDTSSGNTIYF.

About this clonotype itself: A read error may explain this, as a much larger clone is one base away. This rearrangement joins TRBV12-3 or TRBV12-4 to TRBJ2-4; 10 bases match TRBD1. Trimming cost V 11 bases and J 0 bases; bases outside gene matches: 10. The CDR3 sequence is 16 residues long. The CDR3 sequence is CAGGRQGALAKNIQYF. The CDR3 DNA reads TGTGCCGGCGGCAGACAGGGGGCCTTAGCCAAAAACATTCAGTACTTC.

This clonotype has a count of ten or more. The chain couples TRBV7-2 to TRBJ2-3; TRBD2 matches 8 bases. J was trimmed by 5 bases and V by 1 base; bases with no gene match: 11. The CDR3 runs 17 residues. Germline loops: CDR1 SGHTA, CDR2 FQGNSA. The CDR3 reads CASSLGALRGGQDTQYF. The CDR3 DNA sequence: TGTGCCAGCAGCTTAGGGGCTTTACGGGGGGGCCAAGATACGCAGTATTTT. Complete variable domain (other parts from reference TRBV7-2 and TRBJ2-3): GAGVSQSPSNKVTEKGKDVELRCDPISGHTALYWYRQSLGQGLEFLIYFQGNSAPDKSGLPSDRFSAERTGGSVSTLTIQRTQQEDSAVYLCASSLGALRGGQDTQYFGPGTRLTVL.

This clonotype is a singleton in its sample. The chain recombines TRBV18 with TRBJ1-2, with TRBD1 as a possible D gene (5 bases). The CDR3 consists of 16 residues. The ends were cut back, 0 bases at V and 2 bases at J, with 13 bases in the middle. CDR1 is KGHSH and CDR2 is LQKENI in the germline V gene. CDR3 DNA sequence: TGTGCCAGCTCACCACCGGGGCAGTTAGAAAACTATGGCTACACCTTC. Protein product: CASSPPGQLENYGYTF.

This clonotype was counted many times. This sequence joins TRBV12-3 or TRBV12-4 and TRBJ1-2; no reliable D call. The CDR3 length is 16 residues. The V and J ends lost 2 bases and 7 bases respectively, with 20 bases between them. Here the CDR3 reads CASSLFPPSSWGGYTF. The CDR3 bases are TGTGCCAGCAGTTTATTTCCCCCCTCCTCATGGGGTGGCTACACCTTC.

The chain couples TRBV7-9 to TRBJ2-5; D perhaps matches TRBD1 (5 bases). Between the trimmed V and J ends, which lost 5 bases and 1 base, there was a span of 17 bases. This CDR3 is 16 amino acids long. Germline-derived CDR1 and CDR2 are SEHNR and FQNEAQ (reference sequence). CDR3 nucleotides: TGTGCCAGCAGCGCCAACCTAGACAGCCTCCAAGAGACCCAGTACTTC. Protein: CASSANLDSLQETQYF.

This chain joins TRBV2 and TRBJ1-5; 7 nucleotides line up with TRBD1. V gave up 7 bases and J gave up 4 bases; unmatched junction bases: 7. From germline, CDR1 is SNHLY and CDR2 FYNNEI. CDR3 size: 14 residues. DNA for the CDR3: TGTGCCAGCAAGGTTGGCAGGGGGAATCAGCCCCAGCATTTT. Its translation: CASKVGRGNQPQHF.

This clonotype was counted only a few times. The chain links TRBV18 to TRBJ2-3; D not resolved. Trimming removed 4 bases from V and 3 bases from J, with 11 bases in between. This CDR3 has 14 residues. Germline V gene data show CDR1 as KGHSH and CDR2 as LQKENI. In DNA form, the CDR3 reads TGTGCCAGCTCACAAATTGTTGGAACAGATACGCAGTATTTT. It encodes CASSQIVGTDTQYF.

This clonotype has a single count. This may come from a read error, since a much larger clone is one base off. The V and J genes are TRBV7-2 and TRBJ1-5, with D perhaps TRBD1 (5 bases). The V gene's germline CDR1 is SGHTA and CDR2 FQGNSA. This CDR3 contains 15 residues. CDR3 residues: CASSPPGGANQSQHF. The DNA for the CDR3 is TGTGCCAGCAGCCCCCCGGGCGGGGCCAATCAGTCCCAGCATTTT.

V and J are TRBV27 and TRBJ1-2; D is possibly TRBD1 (6 bases). V lost 7 bases and J lost 3, with 12 bases in between. CDR3 size: 13 residues. CDR1 is MNHEY, CDR2 SMNVEV, per germline (reference sequence). The CDR3 nucleotides are TGTGCCAGCACAGGGGCGGAGGACTATGGCTACACCTTC. This codes for CASTGAEDYGYTF.

This clonotype was seen at least ten times. This chain links TRBV5-1 with TRBJ2-5; TRBD1 is a possible D gene (5 bases). The V end was cut by 3 bases, the J end by 1 base, with 13 bases between. The CDR3 spans 15 residues. Germline V CDR1 and CDR2: SGHRS, YFSETQ. The CDR3 sequence: CASSSMTDFQETQYF. The CDR3 coding sequence is TGCGCCAGCAGCTCCATGACAGATTTCCAAGAGACCCAGTACTTC.

The V gene is TRBV9, the J gene TRBJ2-1, with 9 positions matching TRBD2. Germline CDR1 SGDLS, CDR2 YYNGEE. V was pared by 0 bases and J by 8 bases, with 6 bases of the junction left unmatched. This CDR3 is built from 15 residues. For the CDR3, the DNA is TGTGCCAGCAGCGTAGGGAGCGGGGGGCGACATGAGCAGTTCTTC. Amino acid sequence: CASSVGSGGRHEQFF. Using reference TRBV9 and TRBJ2-1 for the parts outside the CDR3, the full variable domain is DSGVTQTPKHLITATGQRVTLRCSPRSGDLSVYWYQQSLDQGLQFLIQYYNGEERAKGNILERFSAQQFPDLHSELNLSSLELGDSALYFCASSVGSGGRHEQFFGPGTRLTVL.

CDR3 sequence (DNA): TGTGCCAGCGGCCTCCGGACTAGCGGAGGGGACCTACAAGAGACCCAGTACTTC. As protein: CASGLRTSGGDLQETQYF. The chain employs TRBV7-2 and TRBJ2-5; 10 bases agree with TRBD2. The germline gives CDR1 SGHTA, CDR2 FQGNSA. The CDR3 length is 18 residues. V was clipped by 8 bases and J by 2 bases; unmatched bases: 17. The complete variable domain, with remaining parts taken from reference TRBV7-2 and TRBJ2-5, reads GAGVSQSPSNKVTEKGKDVELRCDPISGHTALYWYRQSLGQGLEFLIYFQGNSAPDKSGLPSDRFSAERTGGSVSTLTIQRTQQEDSAVYLCASGLRTSGGDLQETQYFGPGTRLLVL.